Following are 21 T cell receptor beta chains from one sample sequenced in a study of blood T cell repertoires in COVID-19. TCRdb's copy holds only in-frame clones and misses some; the assay was immunoSEQ multiplex PCR. Here the sample spans about 300,000 clones, about 83% being singletons. Input material: peripheral blood. All receptors derive from a woman in her 50s with acute or convalescent COVID-19.

The chain uses TRBV24-1 and TRBJ2-1; 9 positions agree with TRBD2. The CDR3 loop spans 16 amino acids. The junction had 3 bases not matched to a gene; V was cut back by 3 bases and J by 1 base. Looked up from germline, CDR1 is KGHDR and CDR2 is SFDVKD. The CDR3 region is CATSDTREGSYNEQFF. The CDR3 nucleotides are TGTGCCACCAGTGATACGCGGGAGGGGTCCTACAATGAGCAGTTCTTC.

J is TRBJ1-2 and V is TRBV28; D is uncertain. The CDR3 length is 11 residues. V was cut by 9 bases and J by 4 bases, with 9 bases left in between. In germline, CDR1 is MDHEN, CDR2 SYDVKM. CDR3 loop: CASVGSYGYTF. In DNA form, the CDR3 reads TGTGCCAGTGTAGGGAGCTATGGCTACACCTTC.

The chain has TRBV28 and TRBJ2-2, with TRBD2 as a possible D gene (6 bases). The CDR3 totals 16 residues. Germline-derived CDR1 and CDR2 are MDHEN and SYDVKM. Trimming removed 3 bases from V and 8 bases from J, with 19 bases in between. CDR3 DNA: TGTGCCAGCAGTTTGCCCCAGGCCTCGGCGGGGGGGGAGCTGTTTTTT. Protein product: CASSLPQASAGGELFF.

V gene TRBV24-1 combines with J gene TRBJ2-1; D is perhaps TRBD2 (6 bases). V lost 8 bases and J lost 7, with 8 bases in between. The CDR3 runs to 11 residues. The germline CDR1 and CDR2 sequences are KGHDR and SFDVKD. CDR3 nucleotide sequence: TGTGCCACCATGCGGGGTAATGAGCAGTTCTTC. The encoded protein is CATMRGNEQFF.

The rearrangement joins TRBV7-9 to TRBJ2-1, with 12 bases matching TRBD2. This CDR3 comprises 18 residues. In germline, CDR1 is SEHNR, CDR2 FQNEAQ (reference sequence). With V trimmed by 6 bases and J by 2 bases, 11 bases remained unmatched. CDR3 loop: CASRPTGTSGSTYNEQFF. The CDR3 DNA reads as TGTGCCAGCAGACCTACAGGGACTAGCGGGTCTACCTACAATGAGCAGTTCTTC.

This clone has only a few counts. The V gene is TRBV2, the J gene TRBJ1-6; D unresolved. Trimming pared 0 bases from V and 5 bases from J, leaving 11 bases between. Germline assignment: CDR1 SNHLY and CDR2 FYNNEI. The CDR3 length is 16 residues. The CDR3 bases are TGTGCCAGCAGTGAAGCTTGGCAGGCCAATAATTCACCCCTCCACTTT. Translating it yields CASSEAWQANNSPLHF.

This chain uses TRBV5-1 with TRBJ2-1, with unresolved D. Germline V CDR1 and CDR2: SGHRS, YFSETQ. The CDR3 runs to 14 residues. V was clipped by 0 bases and J by 7 bases, with 11 bases between them. The CDR3 region has the DNA TGCGCCAGCAGCTTGGATCCTTCGGAGAATGAGCAGTTCTTC. It translates to CASSLDPSENEQFF. Full variable domain (missing parts from reference TRBV5-1 and TRBJ2-1): KAGVTQTPRYLIKTRGQQVTLSCSPISGHRSVSWYQQTPGQGLQFLFEYFSETQRNKGNFPGRFSGRQFSNSRSEMNVSTLELGDSALYLCASSLDPSENEQFFGPGTRLTVL.

The J gene is TRBJ1-1, the V gene TRBV19; a weak D match, TRBD1 (6 bases). Trimming cost V 6 bases and J 0 bases, with 11 bases left between them. The CDR3 contains 14 residues. In germline, CDR1 is LNHDA, CDR2 SQIVND (reference sequence). The CDR3 DNA reads as TGTGCCAGTAGGAAGGGACACATGAACACTGAAGCTTTCTTT. It is translated as CASRKGHMNTEAFF. Full variable domain (outside the CDR3, taken from reference TRBV19 and TRBJ1-1): DGGITQSPKYLFRKEGQNVTLSCEQNLNHDAMYWYRQDPGQGLRLIYYSQIVNDFQKGDIAEGYSVSREKKESFPLTVTSAQKNPTAFYLCASRKGHMNTEAFFGQGTRLTVV.

The chain couples TRBV19 to TRBJ2-1, with 9 bases lining up with TRBD1. Germline V gene data show CDR1 as LNHDA and CDR2 as SQIVND (reference sequence). With V trimmed by 5 bases and J by 4 bases, 6 bases remained unmatched. The CDR3 totals 15 residues. DNA of the CDR3: TGTGCCAGTAGTGAACCGGGACAGGGTTACAATGAGCAGTTCTTC. This codes for CASSEPGQGYNEQFF.

The chain links TRBV28 to TRBJ1-4; maybe TRBD1 (5 bases). V was shortened by 8 bases and J by 1 base, with 17 bases between the two germline ends. CDR3 length equals 16 residues. Germline V gene lookup returns CDR1 MDHEN and CDR2 SYDVKM. CDR3 DNA sequence: TGTGCCAGCGTTCCCCTAGGGGCCGGAACTAATGAAAAACTGTTTTTT. Translation gives CASVPLGAGTNEKLFF.

The chain carries TRBV20-1 and TRBJ2-5; D ambiguous. Germline V CDR1 and CDR2: DFQATT, SNEGSKA (reference sequence). The germline V and J ends were trimmed by 3 bases and 4 bases, with 3 bases remaining between them. The CDR3 is made up of 10 amino acids. The CDR3 region is CSASGETQYF. DNA of the CDR3: TGCAGTGCTAGCGGAGAGACCCAGTACTTC.

The chain recombines TRBV7-2 with TRBJ2-5; D is perhaps TRBD2 (5 bases). In germline, CDR1 is SGHTA, CDR2 FQGNSA. This CDR3 spans 14 amino acids. Deletions cut 5 bases from V and 3 bases from J, with 13 bases between. CDR3 region: CASSPRTPEETQYF. CDR3 sequence (DNA): TGTGCCAGCAGCCCCAGGACTCCCGAAGAGACCCAGTACTTC.

This clone was seen a few times. The rearrangement uses TRBV19 and TRBJ2-7; D might be TRBD2 (5 bases). The CDR3 contains 15 residues. Trimming cost V 7 bases and J 4 bases, with 20 bases left between them. The germline V gene has CDR1 LNHDA and CDR2 SQIVND (reference sequence). Here the CDR3 DNA reads TGTGCCAGTACCCGGAGCGGAATCGGGCCTTACGAGCAGTACTTC. It codes for CASTRSGIGPYEQYF.

The CDR3 DNA follows: TGCGCCAGCAGCCATTGGCCTAGCGGCTCCTACGAGCAGTACTTC. This codes for CASSHWPSGSYEQYF. This chain connects TRBV4-3 to TRBJ2-7, with 7 bases that match TRBD2. This CDR3 contains 15 residues. The germline V gene has CDR1 LGHNA and CDR2 YSLEER. Unmatched junction bases numbered 5, after V lost 3 bases and J lost 0 bases.

This rearrangement joins TRBV5-1 to TRBJ2-7; 8 nucleotides agree with TRBD2. The germline V gene encodes CDR1 SGHRS and CDR2 YFSETQ. This CDR3 is built from 17 residues. With V trimmed by 1 base and J by 0 bases, 9 bases remained unmatched. CDR3 sequence reads: CASSLRVSGGISYEQYF. The CDR3 nucleotides are TGCGCCAGCAGCTTGCGCGTCTCGGGAGGGATCTCCTACGAGCAGTACTTC.

The gene calls are TRBV28 and TRBJ2-7; TRBD1 matches 7 bases. V lost 4 bases, J lost 0 bases, and 21 bases stayed unmatched. CDR3 size: 20 residues. From germline, CDR1 is MDHEN and CDR2 SYDVKM. In DNA, the CDR3 is TGTGCCAGCAGTTCCCCGGACAGGCTGGGTCAGGACCTTAGCTCCTACGAGCAGTACTTC. It translates to CASSSPDRLGQDLSSYEQYF.

The rearrangement joins TRBV19 to TRBJ2-1; D possibly corresponds to TRBD2 (5 bases). This CDR3 is 16 amino acids long. The V gene's germline CDR1 is LNHDA and CDR2 SQIVND (reference sequence). Trimming pared 3 bases from V and 2 bases from J, leaving 14 bases between. The CDR3 loop is CASSMSSRGTYNEQFF. CDR3 nucleotide sequence: TGTGCCAGTAGTATGAGTTCTCGGGGAACCTACAATGAGCAGTTCTTC. The full variable domain, completed using reference TRBV19 and TRBJ2-1, is DGGITQSPKYLFRKEGQNVTLSCEQNLNHDAMYWYRQDPGQGLRLIYYSQIVNDFQKGDIAEGYSVSREKKESFPLTVTSAQKNPTAFYLCASSMSSRGTYNEQFFGPGTRLTVL.

The chain carries TRBV7-2 and TRBJ2-3; TRBD2 aligns across 7 bases. The CDR3 is made up of 17 amino acids. Germline values: CDR1 SGHTA, CDR2 FQGNSA. The ends lost 0 bases at V and 4 bases at J; junction bases unmatched: 10. CDR3 nucleotide sequence: TGTGCCAGCAGCTTAGCGGTAGCCAGCGGGAAATCAGATACGCAGTATTTT. It is translated as CASSLAVASGKSDTQYF.

In its sample, this clone was seen once. This chain uses TRBV4-1 with TRBJ2-2, with D perhaps TRBD2 (5 bases). Trimming shortened V by 3 bases and J by 5 bases, and 16 bases separated the two germline ends. The germline CDR1 and CDR2 sequences are MGHRA and YSYEKL. The length of the CDR3 is 16 residues. The CDR3 spells CASSQGSSSHTGELFF. The CDR3 DNA follows: TGCGCCAGCAGCCAGGGGTCTAGCAGTCATACCGGGGAGCTGTTTTTT.

This clone was seen a single time. The rearrangement uses TRBV9 and TRBJ1-1; TRBD1 might be the D (6 bases). Germline values: CDR1 SGDLS, CDR2 YYNGEE. Trimming pared 4 bases from V and 9 bases from J, leaving 16 bases between. This CDR3 has 13 amino acids. The CDR3 is CASSNQDSVQAFF. The CDR3 coding sequence is TGTGCCAGCAGCAACCAGGACAGTGTACAAGCTTTCTTT. Supplemented by reference TRBV9 and TRBJ1-1, the full variable domain reads DSGVTQTPKHLITATGQRVTLRCSPRSGDLSVYWYQQSLDQGLQFLIQYYNGEERAKGNILERFSAQQFPDLHSELNLSSLELGDSALYFCASSNQDSVQAFFGQGTRLTVV.

Remarks on this clone: This specimen includes other DNA sequences encoding the same CDR3. The genes are TRBV18 and TRBJ2-7; D gene ambiguous. CDR1 KGHSH and CDR2 LQKENI come from the germline V gene. CDR3 size: 13 residues. V lost 0 bases to trimming and J lost 2 bases, with 5 bases between them. CDR3 sequence reads: CASSPPSTYEQYF. The CDR3 bases are TGTGCCAGCTCACCACCGTCTACCTACGAGCAGTACTTC.